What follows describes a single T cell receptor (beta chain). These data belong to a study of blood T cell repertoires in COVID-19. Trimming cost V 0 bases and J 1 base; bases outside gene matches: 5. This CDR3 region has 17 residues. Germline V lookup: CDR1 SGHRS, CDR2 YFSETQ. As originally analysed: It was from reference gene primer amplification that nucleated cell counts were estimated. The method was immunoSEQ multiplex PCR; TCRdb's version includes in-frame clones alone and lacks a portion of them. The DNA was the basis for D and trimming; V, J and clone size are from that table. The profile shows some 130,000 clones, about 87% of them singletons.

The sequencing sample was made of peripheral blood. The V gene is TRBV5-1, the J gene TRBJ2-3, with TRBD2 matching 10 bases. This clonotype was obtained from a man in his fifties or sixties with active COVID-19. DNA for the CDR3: TGCGCCAGCAGCTTGGGTAGCGGGGGGCACCGCACAGATACGCAGTATTTT. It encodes CASSLGSGGHRTDTQYF.